This entry describes one TCR beta chain. In the authors' workflow: Estimated nucleated cell counts came from reference gene primer amplification. Clones were read by immunoSEQ multiplex PCR, and TCRdb kept only the in-frame ones, dropping some. From that table come the V and J calls and clone size; the DNA was used to work out D and trimming. The sample holds around 200,000 clones, about nine tenths seen once. These data originate in a study of blood T cell repertoires in COVID-19. Study in general: Sites across the United States, Italy and Spain contributed samples from acute and convalescent COVID-19.

The sequence derives from a young man with acute or convalescent COVID-19. Sequencing was carried out using peripheral blood.

The CDR3 is CATWGREGQTVYNEQFF. DNA of the CDR3: TGTGCCACTTGGGGGCGGGAGGGCCAAACCGTTTACAATGAGCAGTTCTTC. This chain links TRBV28 with TRBJ2-1; 9 bases are a match to TRBD2. The V gene end was trimmed by 10 bases and the J gene end by 4 bases; junction bases not matched to a gene: 17. This CDR3 comprises 17 residues. From germline, CDR1 is MDHEN and CDR2 SYDVKM.